This TCR beta chain was sequenced in a study of blood T cell repertoires in COVID-19. About the study: Both acute and convalescent COVID-19 samples were obtained from the United States, Italy and Spain. PBMCs, B-cell-depleted T cells, or T cells were the source of the cDNA or gDNA that made up the material.

This CDR3 is 13 amino acids long. Germline V gene lookup returns CDR1 SNHLY and CDR2 FYNNEI. J was trimmed by 4 bases and V by 8 bases; bases with no gene match: 5. Original handling: Estimates of nucleated cell counts were drawn from the amplification of reference gene primers. Libraries were prepared by immunoSEQ multiplex PCR; TCRdb keeps only in-frame clonotypes and omits some of them. The V and J calls and clone size are taken from that table; D and trimming were inferred from the DNA. The data hold about 12,000 clones, with 85% to 95% observed a single time. This TCR was recovered from a woman aged 70-85 years with active COVID-19. Sequencing input: peripheral blood. The chain links TRBV2 to TRBJ2-1; 7 positions agree with TRBD2. The CDR3: CASSSGVYNEQFF. The CDR3, as DNA: TGTGCCAGCTCTAGCGGAGTGTACAATGAGCAGTTCTTC. Based on the CDR3 plus reference TRBV2 and TRBJ2-1, the full variable domain is EPEVTQTPSHQVTQMGQEVILRCVPISNHLYFYWYRQILGQKVEFLVSFYNNEISEKSEIFDDQFSVERPDGSNFTLKIRSTKLEDSAMYFCASSSGVYNEQFFGPGTRLTVL.